These 10 T cell receptor beta chains originate from one sample sequenced in a study of cytomegalovirus exposure and HLA in healthy donors. Primers included in the PCR were 60 Vbeta and 13 Jbeta primers. Using immunoSEQ multiplex PCR, the repertoire was profiled, and TCRdb retains in-frame clones only, with some absent. Here the sample table reports tens of thousands of clones. Sample: PBMCs. The receptors come from a man aged 35-49 years in good health and CMV-seronegative.

The chain links TRBV10-3 to TRBJ2-1; D unclear. Trimming left V 5 bases short and J 6 bases short, with 14 bases between. CDR3 size: 14 residues. CDR1 is ENHRY and CDR2 is SYGVKD in the germline V gene. The CDR3 DNA sequence: TGTGCCATCAGTCTTGACTTGCTCGGCAATGAGCAGTTCTTC. Its translation is CAISLDLLGNEQFF.

This rearrangement joins TRBV6-6 to TRBJ1-5; D is undetermined. The length of the CDR3 is 12 residues. Trimming stripped 6 bases from V and 7 bases from J, with 10 bases between. Per the germline V gene, CDR1 is MNHNY and CDR2 is SVGAGI (reference sequence). The CDR3 DNA reads as TGTGCCAGCAGCACGGGAGCACAGCCCCAGCATTTT. Translated, it gives CASSTGAQPQHF.

The chain has TRBV5-1 and TRBJ2-5; 12 nucleotides align to TRBD2. Trimming at V came to 7 bases and at J to 5 bases, leaving 9 bases not matched to a gene. Germline CDR1 is SGHRS and CDR2 is YFSETQ. CDR3 size: 15 residues. CDR3 residues: CASFASSGGAETQYF. The CDR3 DNA reads as TGCGCCAGCTTTGCTTCTAGCGGGGGGGCCGAGACCCAGTACTTC. Based on the CDR3 plus reference TRBV5-1 and TRBJ2-5, the full variable domain is KAGVTQTPRYLIKTRGQQVTLSCSPISGHRSVSWYQQTPGQGLQFLFEYFSETQRNKGNFPGRFSGRQFSNSRSEMNVSTLELGDSALYLCASFASSGGAETQYFGPGTRLLVL.

The chain uses TRBV5-6 and TRBJ1-1; D is unclear. Germline V gives CDR1 SGHDT, CDR2 YYEEEE. Trimming removed 3 bases from V and 1 base from J, with 7 bases in between. This CDR3 comprises 13 residues. CDR3 nucleotide sequence: TGTGCCAGCAGCTCCACACCGAACACTGAAGCTTTCTTT. Translated, it gives CASSSTPNTEAFF.

CDR3 sequence reads: CASSARQGAYRSYEQYF. The CDR3 bases are TGTGCCAGCAGTGCTCGCCAGGGGGCGTATAGGTCCTACGAGCAGTACTTC. The J gene is TRBJ2-7, the V gene TRBV2, with TRBD1 matching 8 bases. This CDR3 region has 17 residues. V was pared by 4 bases and J by 1 base, with 12 bases of the junction left unmatched. CDR1 and CDR2 from the germline V gene are SNHLY and FYNNEI.

V usage is TRBV4-1 and J usage is TRBJ2-3, with a possible D match to TRBD1 (6 bases). CDR1 is MGHRA and CDR2 is YSYEKL in the germline V gene. The V and J ends lost 4 bases and 3 bases respectively, with 8 bases between them. The CDR3 runs 13 residues. CDR3: CASSRTGTDTQYF. The CDR3 DNA reads as TGCGCCAGCAGCCGCACAGGGACAGATACGCAGTATTTT.

The rearrangement joins TRBV11-1 to TRBJ2-3; TRBD1 might be the D (6 bases). CDR3 length equals 16 residues. V was pared by 5 bases and J by 0 bases, with 15 bases between. CDR1 and CDR2 from the germline V gene are SGHAT and FQDESV (reference sequence). The CDR3 is CASSIRTALSTDTQYF. Here the CDR3 DNA reads TGTGCCAGCAGCATAAGGACAGCCCTTAGCACAGATACGCAGTATTTT.

J is TRBJ1-3 and V is TRBV6-1, with no clear D. Trimming stripped 2 bases from V and 0 bases from J, with 8 bases between. The CDR3 spans 15 residues. Germline V gives CDR1 MNHNS, CDR2 SASEGT. CDR3 coding DNA: TGTGCCAGCAGTGAAAAGTCGAGCTCTGGAAACACCATATATTTT. It yields the protein CASSEKSSSGNTIYF.

V is TRBV19 and J is TRBJ2-1; TRBD2 matches at 13 bases. The CDR3 is 13 residues long. CDR1 and CDR2 (germline): LNHDA, SQIVND (reference sequence). The CDR3 coding sequence is TGTGCTACTAGCGGGGGGGCGGGCAATGAGCAGTTCTTC. This encodes CATSGGAGNEQFF. Looking up the rest from reference TRBV19 and TRBJ2-1 gives the full variable domain: DGGITQSPKYLFRKEGQNVTLSCEQNLNHDAMYWYRQDPGQGLRLIYYSQIVNDFQKGDIAEGYSVSREKKESFPLTVTSAQKNPTAFYLCATSGGAGNEQFFGPGTRLTVL.

This sequence joins TRBV7-8 and TRBJ2-1, with 7 bases that match TRBD2. With V trimmed by 5 bases and J by 12 bases, 16 bases remained unmatched. Per germline, CDR1 SGHVS and CDR2 FQNEAQ. The CDR3 is 15 residues long. Here the CDR3 DNA reads TGTGCCAGCAGCACTGGGGCTAGCGGACATGTACCGCAGTTCTTC. This sequence encodes CASSTGASGHVPQFF. The whole variable domain, remainder taken from reference TRBV7-8 and TRBJ2-1, is GAGVSQSPRYKVAKRGQDVALRCDPISGHVSLFWYQQALGQGPEFLTYFQNEAQLDKSGLPSDRFFAERPEGSVSTLKIQRTQQEDSAVYLCASSTGASGHVPQFFGPGTRLTVL.